This TCR beta chain emerged from a study of neurological immune-mediated disorders. Points from the study as a whole: There were no CDR3 amino acid sequences shared by expanded clones across subjects, a result suggesting private repertoires in all groups.

This clonotype was picked up many times. The antigen remains unidentified. Time point of the sample: longitudinal time-point 2. Libraries used 2 million unsorted PBMCs kept frozen in RNAlater. The team produced cDNA through 5'RACE using 10-nucleotide random UMIs. From 15-18 subjects, over 170 million TCR-beta sequences were obtained in each sequencing run. TCRdb reprocessed the 5' RACE reads with MiXCR, giving one entry per CDR3 protein. The table lists some 87,000 distinct CDR3 sequences, approximately 13% of them singletons. Between the trimmed V and J ends, which lost 1 base and 2 bases, there was a span of 10 bases. The CDR3 is made up of 14 amino acids. The germline CDR1 and CDR2 sequences are DFQATT and SNEGSKA (reference sequence).

The J gene is TRBJ2-3, the V gene TRBV20-1; TRBD2 might be the D (5 bases). This TCR derives from a female donor with HTLV-1-associated myelopathy (HAM/TSP). What was sequenced was PBMCs. In nucleotides, the CDR3 is TGCAGTGCTAGAGGGTGGGGAGACACAGATACGCAGTATTTT. As protein: CSARGWGDTDTQYF.